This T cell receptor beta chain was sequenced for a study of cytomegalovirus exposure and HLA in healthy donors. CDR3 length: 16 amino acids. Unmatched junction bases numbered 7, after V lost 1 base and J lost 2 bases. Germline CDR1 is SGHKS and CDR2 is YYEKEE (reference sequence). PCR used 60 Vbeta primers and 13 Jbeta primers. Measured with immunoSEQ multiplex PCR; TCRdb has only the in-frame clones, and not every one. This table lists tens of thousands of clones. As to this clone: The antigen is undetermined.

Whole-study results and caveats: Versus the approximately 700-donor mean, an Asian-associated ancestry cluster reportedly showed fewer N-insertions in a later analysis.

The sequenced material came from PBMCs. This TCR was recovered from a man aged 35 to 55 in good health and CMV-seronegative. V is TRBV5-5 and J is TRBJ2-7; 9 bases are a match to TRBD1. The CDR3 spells CASSLTGTGSPYEQYF. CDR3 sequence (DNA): TGTGCCAGCAGCTTGACTGGGACAGGGTCCCCCTACGAGCAGTACTTC.